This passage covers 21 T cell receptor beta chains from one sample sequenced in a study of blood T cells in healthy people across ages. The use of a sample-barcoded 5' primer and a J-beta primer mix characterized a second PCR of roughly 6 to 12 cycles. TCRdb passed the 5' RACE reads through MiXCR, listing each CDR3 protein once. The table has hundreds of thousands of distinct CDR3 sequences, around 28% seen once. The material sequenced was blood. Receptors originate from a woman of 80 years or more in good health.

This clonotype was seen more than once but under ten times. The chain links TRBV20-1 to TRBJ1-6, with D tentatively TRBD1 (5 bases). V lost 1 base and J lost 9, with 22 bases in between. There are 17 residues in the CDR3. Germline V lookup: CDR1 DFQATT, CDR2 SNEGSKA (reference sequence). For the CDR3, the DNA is TGCAGTGCTAGAGCAGCCGTGGGACGGCAAGAGGGTTCACCCCTCCACTTT. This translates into CSARAAVGRQEGSPLHF.

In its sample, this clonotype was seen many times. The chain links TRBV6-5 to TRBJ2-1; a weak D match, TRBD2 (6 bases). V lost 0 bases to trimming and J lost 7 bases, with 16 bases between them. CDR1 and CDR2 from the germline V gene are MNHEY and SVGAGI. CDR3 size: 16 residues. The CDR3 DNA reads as TGTGCCAGCAGTTACTCACTAGCCCCAAGTGGGAATGAGCAGTTCTTC. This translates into CASSYSLAPSGNEQFF.

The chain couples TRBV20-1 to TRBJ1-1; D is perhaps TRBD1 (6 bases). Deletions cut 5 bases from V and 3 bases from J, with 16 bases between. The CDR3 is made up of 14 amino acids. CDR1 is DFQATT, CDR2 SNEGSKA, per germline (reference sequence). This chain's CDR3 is CSAQPPDSYTEAFF. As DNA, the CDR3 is TGCAGTGCTCAACCCCCGGACAGCTACACTGAAGCTTTCTTT.

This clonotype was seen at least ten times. The CDR3 nucleotides are TGTGCCAGCAGCCCGGACATGATTCAGACCCAGTACTTC. Encoded protein: CASSPDMIQTQYF. The chain couples TRBV6-2 or TRBV6-3 to TRBJ2-5; tentatively, D is TRBD1 (5 bases). The V gene lost 6 bases and the J gene lost 6 bases, with 14 bases spanning the gap. Germline V CDR1 and CDR2: MNHEY, SVGEGT. CDR3 length: 13 residues.

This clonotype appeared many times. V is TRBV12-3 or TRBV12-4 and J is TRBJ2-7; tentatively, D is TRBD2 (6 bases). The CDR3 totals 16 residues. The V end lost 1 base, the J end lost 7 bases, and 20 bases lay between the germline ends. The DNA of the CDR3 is TGTGCCAGCAGTTTAGGGGGTCGGGGGTACTTACGAGAGCAGTACTTC. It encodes CASSLGGRGYLREQYF.

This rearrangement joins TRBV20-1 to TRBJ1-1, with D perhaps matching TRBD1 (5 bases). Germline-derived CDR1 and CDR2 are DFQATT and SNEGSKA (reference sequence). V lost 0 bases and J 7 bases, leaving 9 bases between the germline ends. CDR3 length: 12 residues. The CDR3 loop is CSARDGGVEAFF. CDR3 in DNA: TGCAGTGCTAGAGATGGGGGGGTTGAAGCTTTCTTT.

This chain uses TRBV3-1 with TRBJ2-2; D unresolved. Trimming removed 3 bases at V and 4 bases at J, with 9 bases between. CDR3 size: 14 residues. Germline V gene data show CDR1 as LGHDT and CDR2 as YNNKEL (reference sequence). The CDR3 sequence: CASSHALATGELFF. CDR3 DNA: TGTGCCAGCAGCCATGCACTCGCCACCGGGGAGCTGTTTTTT.

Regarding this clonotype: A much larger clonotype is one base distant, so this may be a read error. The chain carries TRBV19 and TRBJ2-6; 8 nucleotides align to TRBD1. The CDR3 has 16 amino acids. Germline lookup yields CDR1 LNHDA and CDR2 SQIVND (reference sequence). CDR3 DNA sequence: TGTGCCGTCCGGGCAGGGGGCGGCTCTGGGGCCAACGTCCGGACTTTC. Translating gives CAVRAGGGSGANVRTF.

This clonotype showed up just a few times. CDR3 amino acids: CASTPAGGLRNEQFF. CDR3 coding DNA: TGTGCCAGCACCCCAGCGGGGGGGCTTAGGAATGAGCAGTTCTTC. This chain uses TRBV5-4 with TRBJ2-1; TRBD2 matches 10 bases. Germline CDR1 SGHNT, CDR2 YYREEE (reference sequence). This CDR3 is 15 amino acids long. With 6 bases clipped from V and 7 bases from J, the junction kept 10 bases outside the gene matches.

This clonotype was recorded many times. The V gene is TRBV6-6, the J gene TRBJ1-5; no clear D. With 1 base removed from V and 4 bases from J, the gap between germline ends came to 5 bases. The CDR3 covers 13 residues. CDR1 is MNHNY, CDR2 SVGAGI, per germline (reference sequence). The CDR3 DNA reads TGTGCCAGCAGTTACTATGGTAATCAGCCCCAGCATTTT. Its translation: CASSYYGNQPQHF.

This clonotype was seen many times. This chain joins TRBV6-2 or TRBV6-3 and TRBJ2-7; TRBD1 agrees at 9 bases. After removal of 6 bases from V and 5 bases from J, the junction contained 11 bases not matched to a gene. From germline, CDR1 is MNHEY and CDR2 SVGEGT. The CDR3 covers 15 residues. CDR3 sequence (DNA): TGTGCCAGCAGCCTCTCCGACAGGGGGTTCGACGAGCAGTACTTC. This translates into CASSLSDRGFDEQYF.

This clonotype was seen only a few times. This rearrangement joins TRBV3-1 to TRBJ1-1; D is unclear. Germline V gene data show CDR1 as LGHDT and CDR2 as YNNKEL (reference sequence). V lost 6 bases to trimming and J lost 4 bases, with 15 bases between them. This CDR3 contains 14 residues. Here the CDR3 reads CASRETGGGTEAFF. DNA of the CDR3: TGTGCCAGCAGAGAAACGGGCGGTGGCACTGAAGCTTTCTTT. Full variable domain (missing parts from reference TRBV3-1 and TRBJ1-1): DTAVSQTPKYLVTQMGNDKSIKCEQNLGHDTMYWYKQDSKKFLKIMFSYNNKELIINETVPNRFSPKSPDKAHLNLHINSLELGDSAVYFCASRETGGGTEAFFGQGTRLTVV.

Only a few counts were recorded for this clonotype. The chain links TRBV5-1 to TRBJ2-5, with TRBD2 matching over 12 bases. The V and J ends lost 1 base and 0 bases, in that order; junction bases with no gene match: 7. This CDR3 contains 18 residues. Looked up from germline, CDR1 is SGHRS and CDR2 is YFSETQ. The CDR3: CASSLLTSGGSYQETQYF. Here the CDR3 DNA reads TGCGCCAGCAGCTTGCTGACTAGCGGGGGTTCGTACCAAGAGACCCAGTACTTC.

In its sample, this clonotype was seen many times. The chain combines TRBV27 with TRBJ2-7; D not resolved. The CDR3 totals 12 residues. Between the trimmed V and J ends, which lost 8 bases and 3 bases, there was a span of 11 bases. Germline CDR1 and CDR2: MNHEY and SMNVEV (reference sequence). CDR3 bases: TGTGCCAGCCGACGGGCTAGCTACGAGCAGTACTTC. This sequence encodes CASRRASYEQYF.

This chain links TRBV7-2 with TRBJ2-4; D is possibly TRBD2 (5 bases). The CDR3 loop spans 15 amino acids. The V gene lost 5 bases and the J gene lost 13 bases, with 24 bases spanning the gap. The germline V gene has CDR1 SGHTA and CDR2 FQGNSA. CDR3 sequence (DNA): TGTGCCAGCAGCCGGCGTTGGGCGAGGGCTGGAGAGCAGTACTTC. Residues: CASSRRWARAGEQYF.

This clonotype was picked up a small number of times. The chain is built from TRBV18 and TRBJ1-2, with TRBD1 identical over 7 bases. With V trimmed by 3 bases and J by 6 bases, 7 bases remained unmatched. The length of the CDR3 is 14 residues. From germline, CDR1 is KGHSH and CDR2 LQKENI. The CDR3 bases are TGTGCCAGCTCACCCCCGACAGGGTCTCATGGCTACACCTTC. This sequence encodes CASSPPTGSHGYTF. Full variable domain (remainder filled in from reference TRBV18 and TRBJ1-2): NAGVMQNPRHLVRRRGQEARLRCSPMKGHSHVYWYRQLPEEGLKFMVYLQKENIIDESGMPKERFSAEFPKEGPSILRIQQVVRGDSAAYFCASSPPTGSHGYTFGSGTRLTVV.

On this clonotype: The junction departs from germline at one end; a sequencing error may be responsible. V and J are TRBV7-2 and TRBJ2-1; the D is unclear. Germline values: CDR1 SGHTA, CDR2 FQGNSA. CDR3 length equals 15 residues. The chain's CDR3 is CASSFAWNSYNEQFF. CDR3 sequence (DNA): TGCGCCAGCAGCTTTGCTTGGAACTCCTACAATGAGCAGTTCTTC. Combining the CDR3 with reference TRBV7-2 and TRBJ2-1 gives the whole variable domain GAGVSQSPSNKVTEKGKDVELRCDPISGHTALYWYRQSLGQGLEFLIYFQGNSAPDKSGLPSDRFSAERTGGSVSTLTIQRTQQEDSAVYLCASSFAWNSYNEQFFGPGTRLTVL.

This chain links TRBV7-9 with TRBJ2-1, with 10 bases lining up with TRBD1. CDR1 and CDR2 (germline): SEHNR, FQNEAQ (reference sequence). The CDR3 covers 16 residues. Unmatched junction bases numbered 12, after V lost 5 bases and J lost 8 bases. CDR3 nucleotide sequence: TGTGCCAGCAGCGCACCGGGACAGGGGAGGATTGATGAGCAGTTCTTC. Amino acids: CASSAPGQGRIDEQFF. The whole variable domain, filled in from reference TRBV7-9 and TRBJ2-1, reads DTGVSQNPRHKITKRGQNVTFRCDPISEHNRLYWYRQTLGQGPEFLTYFQNEAQLEKSRLLSDRFSAERPKGSFSTLEIQRTEQGDSAMYLCASSAPGQGRIDEQFFGPGTRLTVL.

The CDR3: CASSYSRRGGTEAFF. For the CDR3, the DNA is TGTGCCAGCAGTTACTCGAGACGGGGCGGTACTGAAGCTTTCTTT. The chain joins TRBV6-6 to TRBJ1-1; TRBD1 might be the D (5 bases). Germline V lookup: CDR1 MNHNY, CDR2 SVGAGI (reference sequence). The ends were cut back, 0 bases at V and 5 bases at J, with 13 bases in the middle. This CDR3 has 15 residues.

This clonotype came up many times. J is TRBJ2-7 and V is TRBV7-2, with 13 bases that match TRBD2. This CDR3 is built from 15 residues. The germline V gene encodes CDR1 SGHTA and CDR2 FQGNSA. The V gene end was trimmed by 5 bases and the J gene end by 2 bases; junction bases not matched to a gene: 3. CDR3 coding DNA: TGTGCCAGCAGCCCCGGGACTAGCGGGACCTACGAGCAGTACTTC. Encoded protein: CASSPGTSGTYEQYF.

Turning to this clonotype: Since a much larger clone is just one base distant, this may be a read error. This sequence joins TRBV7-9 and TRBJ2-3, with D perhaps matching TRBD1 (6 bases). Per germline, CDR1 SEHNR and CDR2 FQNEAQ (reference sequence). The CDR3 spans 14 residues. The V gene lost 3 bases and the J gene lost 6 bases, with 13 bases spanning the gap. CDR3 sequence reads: CASSFTGYRDTQYF. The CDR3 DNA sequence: TGTGCCAGCAGCTTTACAGGGTACAGGGATACGCAGTATTTT.